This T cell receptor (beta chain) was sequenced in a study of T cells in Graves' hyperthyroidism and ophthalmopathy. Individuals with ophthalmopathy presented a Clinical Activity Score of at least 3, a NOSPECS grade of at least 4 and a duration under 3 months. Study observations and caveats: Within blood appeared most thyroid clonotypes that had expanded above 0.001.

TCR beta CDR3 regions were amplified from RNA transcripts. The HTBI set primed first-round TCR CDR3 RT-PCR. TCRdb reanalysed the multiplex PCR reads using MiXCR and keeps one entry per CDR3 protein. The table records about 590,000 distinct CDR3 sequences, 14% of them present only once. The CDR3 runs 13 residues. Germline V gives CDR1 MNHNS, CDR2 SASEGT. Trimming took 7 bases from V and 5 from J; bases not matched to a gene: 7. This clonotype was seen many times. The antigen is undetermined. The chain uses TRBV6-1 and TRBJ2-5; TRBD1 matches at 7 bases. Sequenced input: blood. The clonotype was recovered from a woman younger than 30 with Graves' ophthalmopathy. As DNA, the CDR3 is TGTGCCAGCACTTTAGGGGGCGGGGAGACCCAGTACTTC. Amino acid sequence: CASTLGGGETQYF.